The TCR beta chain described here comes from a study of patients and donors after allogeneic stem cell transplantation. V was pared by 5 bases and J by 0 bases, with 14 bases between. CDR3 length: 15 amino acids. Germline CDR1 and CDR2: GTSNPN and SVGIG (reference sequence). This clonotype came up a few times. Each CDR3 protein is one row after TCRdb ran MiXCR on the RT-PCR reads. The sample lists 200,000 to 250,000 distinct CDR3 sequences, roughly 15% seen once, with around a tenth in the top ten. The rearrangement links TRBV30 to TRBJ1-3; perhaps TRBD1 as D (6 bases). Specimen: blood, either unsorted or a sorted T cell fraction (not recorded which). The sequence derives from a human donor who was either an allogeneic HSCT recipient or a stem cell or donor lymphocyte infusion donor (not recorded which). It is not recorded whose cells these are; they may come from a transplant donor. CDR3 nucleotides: TGTGCCTGGGCTGACAGGTCCCGCTCTGGAAACACCATATATTTT. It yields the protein CAWADRSRSGNTIYF.